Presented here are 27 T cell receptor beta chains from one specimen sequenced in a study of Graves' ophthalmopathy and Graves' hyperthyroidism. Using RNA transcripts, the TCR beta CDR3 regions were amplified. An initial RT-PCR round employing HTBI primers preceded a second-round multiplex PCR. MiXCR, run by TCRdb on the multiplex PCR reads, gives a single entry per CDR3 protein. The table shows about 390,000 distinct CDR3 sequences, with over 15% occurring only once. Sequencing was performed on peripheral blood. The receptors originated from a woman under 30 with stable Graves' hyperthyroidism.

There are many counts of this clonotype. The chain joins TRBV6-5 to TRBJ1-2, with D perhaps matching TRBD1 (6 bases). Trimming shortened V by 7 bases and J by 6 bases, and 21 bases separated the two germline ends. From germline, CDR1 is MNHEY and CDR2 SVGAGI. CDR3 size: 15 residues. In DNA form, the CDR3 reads TGTGCCAGCACCCGTGGGGGGAGGGGGAAGGATGGCTACACCTTC. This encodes CASTRGGRGKDGYTF.

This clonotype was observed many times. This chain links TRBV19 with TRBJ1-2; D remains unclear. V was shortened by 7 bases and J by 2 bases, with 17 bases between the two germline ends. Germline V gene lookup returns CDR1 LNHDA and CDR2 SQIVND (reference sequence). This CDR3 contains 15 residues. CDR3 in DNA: TGTGCCAGTACCCCAACCGCCGGAGGGAACTATGGCTACACCTTC. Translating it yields CASTPTAGGNYGYTF. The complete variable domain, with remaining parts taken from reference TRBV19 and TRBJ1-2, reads DGGITQSPKYLFRKEGQNVTLSCEQNLNHDAMYWYRQDPGQGLRLIYYSQIVNDFQKGDIAEGYSVSREKKESFPLTVTSAQKNPTAFYLCASTPTAGGNYGYTFGSGTRLTVV.

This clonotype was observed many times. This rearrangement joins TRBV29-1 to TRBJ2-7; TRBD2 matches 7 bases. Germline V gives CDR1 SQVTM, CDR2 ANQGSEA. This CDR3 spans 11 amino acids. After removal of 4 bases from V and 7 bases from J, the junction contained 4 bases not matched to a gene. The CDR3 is CSVAAGEEQYF. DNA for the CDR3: TGCAGCGTTGCGGCGGGGGAAGAGCAGTACTTC.

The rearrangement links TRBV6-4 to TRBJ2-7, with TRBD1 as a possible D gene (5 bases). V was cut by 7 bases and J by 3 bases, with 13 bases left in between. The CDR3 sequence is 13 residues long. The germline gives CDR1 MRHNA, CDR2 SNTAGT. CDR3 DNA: TGTGCCAGCATGAGACAGTGGCTCTACGAGCAGTACTTC. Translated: CASMRQWLYEQYF.

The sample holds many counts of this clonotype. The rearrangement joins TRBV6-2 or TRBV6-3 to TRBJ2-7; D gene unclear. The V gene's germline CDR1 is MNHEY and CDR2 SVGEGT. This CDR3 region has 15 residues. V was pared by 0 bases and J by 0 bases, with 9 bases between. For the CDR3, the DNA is TGTGCCAGCAGTTACTCCGACGGCCGCTCCTACGAGCAGTACTTC. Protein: CASSYSDGRSYEQYF.

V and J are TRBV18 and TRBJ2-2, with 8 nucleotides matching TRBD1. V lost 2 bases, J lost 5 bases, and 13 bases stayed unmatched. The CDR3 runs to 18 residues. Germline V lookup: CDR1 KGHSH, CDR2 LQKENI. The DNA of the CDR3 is TGTGCCAGCTCACCATGGCGTCAACACAGGGGGAGGACCGGGGAGCTGTTTTTT. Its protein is CASSPWRQHRGRTGELFF.

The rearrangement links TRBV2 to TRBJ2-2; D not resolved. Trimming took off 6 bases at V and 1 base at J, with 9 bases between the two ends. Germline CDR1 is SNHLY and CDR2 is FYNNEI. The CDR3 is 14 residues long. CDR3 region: CASRRNENTGELFF. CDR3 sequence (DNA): TGTGCCAGCAGAAGAAATGAGAACACCGGGGAGCTGTTTTTT.

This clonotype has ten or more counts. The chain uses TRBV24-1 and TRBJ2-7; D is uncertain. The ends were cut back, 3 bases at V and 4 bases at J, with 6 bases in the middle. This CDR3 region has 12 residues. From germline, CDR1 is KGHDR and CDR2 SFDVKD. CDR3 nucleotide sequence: TGTGCCACCAGTGATCCTGGTTACGAGCAGTACTTC. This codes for CATSDPGYEQYF.

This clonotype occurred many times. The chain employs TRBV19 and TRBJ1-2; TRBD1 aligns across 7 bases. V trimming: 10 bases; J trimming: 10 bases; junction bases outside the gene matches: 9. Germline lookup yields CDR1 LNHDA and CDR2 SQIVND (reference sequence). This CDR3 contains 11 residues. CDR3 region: CATRQGGDYTF. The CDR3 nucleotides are TGTGCCACCCGACAGGGAGGTGACTACACCTTC.

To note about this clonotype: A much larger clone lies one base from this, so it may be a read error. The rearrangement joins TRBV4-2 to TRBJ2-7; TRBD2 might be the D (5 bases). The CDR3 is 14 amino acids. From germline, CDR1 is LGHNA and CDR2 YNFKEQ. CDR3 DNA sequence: TGTGCCAGCTGCCAAGATAAAGTAGCGCGCGAGCAGTACTTC. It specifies CASCQDKVAREQYF.

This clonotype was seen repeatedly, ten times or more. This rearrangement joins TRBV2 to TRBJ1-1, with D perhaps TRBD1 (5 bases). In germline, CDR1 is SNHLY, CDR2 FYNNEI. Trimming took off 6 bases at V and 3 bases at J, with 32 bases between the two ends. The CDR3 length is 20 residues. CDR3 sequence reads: CASRNGGGTPFRGWDTEAFF. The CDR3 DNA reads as TGTGCCAGCAGGAACGGGGGGGGGACTCCTTTTCGAGGTTGGGACACTGAAGCTTTCTTT.

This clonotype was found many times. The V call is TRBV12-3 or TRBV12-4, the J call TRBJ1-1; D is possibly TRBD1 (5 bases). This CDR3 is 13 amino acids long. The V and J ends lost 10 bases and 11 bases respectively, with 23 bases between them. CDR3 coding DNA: TGTGCCACCACTTTCTTGCAGGGTACGGGGGCTTTCTTT. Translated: CATTFLQGTGAFF.

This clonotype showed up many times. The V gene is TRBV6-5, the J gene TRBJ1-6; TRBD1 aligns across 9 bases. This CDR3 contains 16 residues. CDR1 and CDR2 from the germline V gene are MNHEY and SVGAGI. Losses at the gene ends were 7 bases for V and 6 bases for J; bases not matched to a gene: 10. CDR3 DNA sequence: TGTGCCAGCACCGACGGGACAGGGCCCTCTAATTCACCCCTCCACTTT. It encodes CASTDGTGPSNSPLHF.

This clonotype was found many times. The CDR3 sequence is CASSRGRSYEQYF. CDR3 bases: TGTGCCAGCAGCAGGGGCAGGTCCTACGAGCAGTACTTC. V usage is TRBV25-1 and J usage is TRBJ2-7, with D possibly matching TRBD1 (6 bases). Trimming took off 6 bases at V and 1 base at J, with 10 bases between the two ends. The CDR3 has 13 amino acids. Germline CDR1 is MGHDK and CDR2 is SYGVNS.

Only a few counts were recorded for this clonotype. CDR3 sequence reads: CASSQVYAWRNTEAFF. The CDR3, as DNA: TGTGCCAGCAGCCAAGTTTACGCGTGGAGGAACACTGAAGCTTTCTTT. This rearrangement joins TRBV3-1 to TRBJ1-1; D gene ambiguous. Looked up from germline, CDR1 is LGHDT and CDR2 is YNNKEL (reference sequence). The CDR3 is 16 residues long. Trimming pared 1 base from V and 1 base from J, leaving 13 bases between.

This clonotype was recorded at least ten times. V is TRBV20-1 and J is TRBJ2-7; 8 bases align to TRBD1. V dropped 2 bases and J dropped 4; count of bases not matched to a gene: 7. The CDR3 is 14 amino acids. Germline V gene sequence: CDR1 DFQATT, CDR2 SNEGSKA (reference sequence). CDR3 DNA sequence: TGCAGTGCTAGAAAAGGACAGGGAGGATACGAGCAGTACTTC. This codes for CSARKGQGGYEQYF.

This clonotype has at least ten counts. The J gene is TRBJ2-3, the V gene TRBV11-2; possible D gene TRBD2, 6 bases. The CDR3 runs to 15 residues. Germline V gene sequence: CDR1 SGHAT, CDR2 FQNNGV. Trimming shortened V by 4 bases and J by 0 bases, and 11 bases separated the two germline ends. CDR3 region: CASSWEDSSTDTQYF. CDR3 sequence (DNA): TGTGCCAGCAGCTGGGAGGATTCTAGCACAGATACGCAGTATTTT.

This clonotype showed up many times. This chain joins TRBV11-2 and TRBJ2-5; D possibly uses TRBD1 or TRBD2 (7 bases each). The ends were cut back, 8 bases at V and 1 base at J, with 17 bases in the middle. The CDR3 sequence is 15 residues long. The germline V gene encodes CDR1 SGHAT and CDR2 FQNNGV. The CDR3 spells CASVRGDSLQETQYF. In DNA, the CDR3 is TGTGCCAGCGTCCGGGGGGACAGCCTCCAAGAGACCCAGTACTTC.

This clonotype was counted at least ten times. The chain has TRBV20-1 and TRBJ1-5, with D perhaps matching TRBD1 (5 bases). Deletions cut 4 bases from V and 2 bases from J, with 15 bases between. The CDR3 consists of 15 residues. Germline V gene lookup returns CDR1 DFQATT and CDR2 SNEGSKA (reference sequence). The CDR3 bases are TGCAGTGCTACTTTGGTGGGGGGTGGCAATCAGCCCCAGCATTTT. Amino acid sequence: CSATLVGGGNQPQHF.

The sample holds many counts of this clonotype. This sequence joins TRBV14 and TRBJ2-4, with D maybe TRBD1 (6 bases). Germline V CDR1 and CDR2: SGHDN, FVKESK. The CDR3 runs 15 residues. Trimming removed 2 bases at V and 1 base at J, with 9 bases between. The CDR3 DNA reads TGTGCCAGCAGCCAAACTACAGGGGCCAAAAACATTCAGTACTTC. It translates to CASSQTTGAKNIQYF.

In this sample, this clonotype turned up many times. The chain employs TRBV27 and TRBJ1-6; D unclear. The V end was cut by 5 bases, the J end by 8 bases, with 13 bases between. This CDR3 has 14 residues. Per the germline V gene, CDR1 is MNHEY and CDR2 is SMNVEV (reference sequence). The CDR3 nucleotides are TGTGCCAGCAGTAAAAGAAGGAGGGATTCACCCCTCCACTTT. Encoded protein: CASSKRRRDSPLHF.

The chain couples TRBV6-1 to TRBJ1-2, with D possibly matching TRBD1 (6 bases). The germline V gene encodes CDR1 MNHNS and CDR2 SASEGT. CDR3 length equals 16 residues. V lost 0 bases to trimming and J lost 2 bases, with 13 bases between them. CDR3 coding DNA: TGTGCCAGCAGTGAAGCGCTTAGGGGGTCGAACTATGGCTACACCTTC. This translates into CASSEALRGSNYGYTF.

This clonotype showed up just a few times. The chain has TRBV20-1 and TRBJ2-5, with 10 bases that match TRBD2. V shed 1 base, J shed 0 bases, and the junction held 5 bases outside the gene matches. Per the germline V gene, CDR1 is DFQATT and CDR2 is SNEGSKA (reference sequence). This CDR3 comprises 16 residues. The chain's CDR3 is CSARALAGDYQETQYF. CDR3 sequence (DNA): TGCAGTGCTAGAGCGCTAGCGGGGGACTACCAAGAGACCCAGTACTTC.

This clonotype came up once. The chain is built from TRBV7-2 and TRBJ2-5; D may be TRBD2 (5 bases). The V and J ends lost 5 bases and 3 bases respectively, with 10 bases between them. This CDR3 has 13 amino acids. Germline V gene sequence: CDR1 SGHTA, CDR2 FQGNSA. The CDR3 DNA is TGTGCCAGCAGCAATAGGCGGGAAGAGACCCAGTACTTC. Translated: CASSNRREETQYF. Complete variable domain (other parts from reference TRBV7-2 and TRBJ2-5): GAGVSQSPSNKVTEKGKDVELRCDPISGHTALYWYRQSLGQGLEFLIYFQGNSAPDKSGLPSDRFSAERTGGSVSTLTIQRTQQEDSAVYLCASSNRREETQYFGPGTRLLVL.

This chain's CDR3 is CASSQILGTGGNRNTIYF. CDR3 nucleotides: TGCGCCAGCAGCCAAATACTCGGAACAGGGGGCAATAGAAACACCATATATTTT. This sequence joins TRBV4-1 and TRBJ1-3, with 9 positions matching TRBD1. The CDR3 is made up of 18 amino acids. CDR1 is MGHRA and CDR2 is YSYEKL in the germline V gene. Losses at the gene ends were 2 bases for V and 5 bases for J; bases not matched to a gene: 13.

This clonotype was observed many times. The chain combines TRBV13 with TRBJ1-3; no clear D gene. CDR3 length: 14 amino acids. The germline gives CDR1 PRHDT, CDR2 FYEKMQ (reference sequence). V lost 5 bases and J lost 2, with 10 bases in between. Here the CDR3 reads CASSLTVAGNTIYF. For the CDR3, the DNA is TGTGCCAGCAGCCTCACAGTTGCTGGAAACACCATATATTTT.

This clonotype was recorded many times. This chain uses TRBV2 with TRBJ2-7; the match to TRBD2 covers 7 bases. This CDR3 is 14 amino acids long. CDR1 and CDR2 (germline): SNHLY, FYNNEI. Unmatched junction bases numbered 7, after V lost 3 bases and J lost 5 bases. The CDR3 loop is CASSDGGNGHEQYF. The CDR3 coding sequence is TGTGCCAGCAGTGACGGGGGGAACGGTCACGAGCAGTACTTC.